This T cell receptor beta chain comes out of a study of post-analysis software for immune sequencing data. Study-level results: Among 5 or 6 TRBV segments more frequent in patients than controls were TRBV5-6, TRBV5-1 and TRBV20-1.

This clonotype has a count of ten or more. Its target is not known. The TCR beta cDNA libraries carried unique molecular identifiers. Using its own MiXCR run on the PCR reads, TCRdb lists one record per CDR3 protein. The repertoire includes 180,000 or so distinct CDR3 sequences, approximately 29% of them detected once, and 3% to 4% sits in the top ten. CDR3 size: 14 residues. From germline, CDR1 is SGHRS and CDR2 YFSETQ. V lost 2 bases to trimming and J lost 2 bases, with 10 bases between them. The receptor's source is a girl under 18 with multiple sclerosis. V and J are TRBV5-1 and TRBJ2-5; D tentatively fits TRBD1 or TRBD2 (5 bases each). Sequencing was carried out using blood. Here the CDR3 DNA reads TGCGCCAGCAGCTTCCTTGGGGGACAAGAGACCCAGTACTTC. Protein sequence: CASSFLGGQETQYF.